The source of this T cell receptor (beta chain) is a study of CD8 T cells in ankylosing spondylitis (dated 2017 in TCRdb). A note on the overall study: T cell receptor beta repertoires were profiled in healthy donors and ankylosing spondylitis patients so that disease-linked TCR variants could be found. The full study cohort was made up of approximately 24 ankylosing spondylitis patients and over 90 healthy donors. Peripheral blood was sampled, and synovial fluid was additionally collected from ankylosing spondylitis patients. Overall study outcomes, separate from this receptor: The disease-linked clones were reported as significantly enriched in matched synovial fluid samples from ankylosing spondylitis patients. The disease-linked clones had a CD8+ phenotype and were found at relatively low frequencies in peripheral blood. Blood from ankylosing spondylitis patients appeared to be characterized by a TCR beta motif made up of about 8 highly homologous amino acid variants. Some motif variants were previously reported in synovial fluid and blood of reactive arthritis patients, suggesting common disease-initiation mechanisms.

Sequencing instrument: Illumina HiSeq 2500. Quantitative 5'-RACE with molecular barcodes was the method used to prepare the TCR beta libraries. Concerning the study's data processing: A new computational method, built on a probabilistic model of VDJ rearrangement, was used to identify disease-linked TCR variants. The public reads were reanalyzed by TCRdb: fastp trimming at Q25, MiXCR alignment, in-frame beta chains only. Rows are unified per CDR3 protein, each entry keeping the most common DNA and genes. What appears here as the V and J calls and clone size reflects TCRdb's work, not the paper's. A total of around 450,000 distinct CDR3 sequences appear in this sample, roughly 26% of them only once. The ten largest make up about 0.92% of the sample. Reading the germline V gene (reference sequence) gives CDR1 DFQATT and CDR2 SNEGSKA. Inclusive of the bounding cysteine and phenylalanine, the CDR3 is 14 residues long. The retained sequence is limited to the CDR3, 42 bases, with the frame set at the first base. V is pared back by 6 bases and J by 0 bases, with 9 bases lying between the germline termini.

This clonotype showed up just a few times. It lacks a known antigen. No base qualities exist here, and no much larger clone lies one base off it. This TCR was sampled from a male donor with ankylosing spondylitis. This receptor chain uses TRBV20-1 and TRBJ2-6, and possibly TRBD2, on 6 matching bases. Sample: blood, either unsorted or a sorted T cell fraction (not recorded which). The DNA is TGCAGTGCCACGGGGGACTCTGGGGCCAACGTCCTGACTTTC. This translates into CSATGDSGANVLTF.